Described below is a single TCR beta chain sequence and its context. The length of the CDR3 is 16 residues. V was shortened by 3 bases and J by 4 bases, with 20 bases between the two germline ends. The germline gives CDR1 DFQATT, CDR2 SNEGSKA (reference sequence). This sample stems from a study of blood T cell repertoires in COVID-19. Overall study context: From the United States, Italy and Spain came samples of acute and convalescent COVID-19. The cDNA or gDNA used as material had been derived from T cells, B-cell-depleted T cells, or PBMCs.

Original processing methods: Nucleated cell counts were estimated from reference gene primer amplification. Sequencing was performed with immunoSEQ multiplex PCR; in TCRdb, only in-frame clones are kept and a portion is missing. The D gene and trimming were derived from the DNA, and the V and J assignments and clone size from that table. The sample has about 360,000 clones, roughly 86% seen once; the top ten hold 3%. This rearrangement joins TRBV20-1 to TRBJ2-3; possibly TRBD2 for D (7 bases). The receptor was isolated from a human donor in a cohort sampled during active COVID-19. Sequencing input: peripheral blood. The CDR3 region has the DNA TGCAGTGCTAGTTCGGTTCGGAGGGGGGGGCCAGATACGCAGTATTTT. It translates to CSASSVRRGGPDTQYF.